Presented here are 10 T cell receptor beta chains from one specimen sequenced in a study of blood T cell repertoires in COVID-19. The protocol was immunoSEQ multiplex PCR, while the TCRdb copy is restricted to in-frame clones and leaves out a portion. This sample has around 180,000 clones, with roughly 86% found just once. Sequenced input: peripheral blood. These receptors all stem from a middle-aged man with active or convalescent COVID-19.

The V call is TRBV7-9, the J call TRBJ2-3; 9 bases line up with TRBD1. Trimming at V came to 3 bases and at J to 6 bases, leaving 7 bases not matched to a gene. Germline assignment: CDR1 SEHNR and CDR2 FQNEAQ (reference sequence). This CDR3 spans 15 amino acids. The CDR3 sequence: CASSFRDRAEDTQYF. CDR3 DNA sequence: TGTGCCAGCAGCTTTAGGGACAGGGCGGAGGATACGCAGTATTTT.

The chain recombines TRBV10-3 with TRBJ2-6; TRBD1 aligns across 11 bases. Trimming removed 6 bases from V and 4 bases from J; junction bases left unmatched: 8. Germline CDR1 and CDR2: ENHRY and SYGVKD. The CDR3 consists of 17 residues. In DNA, the CDR3 is TGTGCCATCAGCCGGGACAGGGGGGTAGAAGGGGCCAACGTCCTGACTTTC. It yields the protein CAISRDRGVEGANVLTF.

This chain joins TRBV28 and TRBJ1-2, with TRBD1 as a possible D gene (5 bases). CDR1 and CDR2 from the germline V gene are MDHEN and SYDVKM. Trimming stripped 6 bases from V and 10 bases from J, with 21 bases between. The CDR3 covers 14 residues. CDR3 protein: CASRRDSGAAAYTF. In nucleotides, the CDR3 is TGTGCCAGCAGGCGGGACTCGGGAGCAGCGGCCTACACCTTC.

As DNA, the CDR3 is TGTGCCAGCAGTTTATCCGGGGTCCTTGGAAACACCATATATTTT. It codes for CASSLSGVLGNTIYF. The genes are TRBV27 and TRBJ1-3, with D unclear. This CDR3 spans 15 amino acids. Germline values: CDR1 MNHEY, CDR2 SMNVEV (reference sequence). Trimming cost V 0 bases and J 3 bases, with 9 bases left between them.

The chain joins TRBV30 to TRBJ2-3; D may be TRBD1 (5 bases). The V gene's germline CDR1 is GTSNPN and CDR2 SVGIG (reference sequence). CDR3 length equals 14 residues. Trimming took off 0 bases at V and 2 bases at J, with 9 bases between the two ends. CDR3 region: CAWSVTGITDTQYF. In DNA, the CDR3 is TGTGCCTGGAGTGTAACAGGCATCACAGATACGCAGTATTTT.

CDR3 region: CSASRETVSVYQPQHF. The DNA for the CDR3 is TGCAGTGCCAGTAGAGAGACAGTTTCGGTTTATCAGCCCCAGCATTTT. The chain uses TRBV20-1 and TRBJ1-5, with a weak D call TRBD1 (5 bases). CDR1 DFQATT and CDR2 SNEGSKA come from the germline V gene (reference sequence). V lost 6 bases and J 5 bases, leaving 23 bases between the germline ends. This CDR3 spans 16 amino acids.

V usage is TRBV5-1 and J usage is TRBJ2-7; 7 bases fit TRBD1. V lost 4 bases to trimming and J lost 4 bases; unmatched junction nucleotides: 11. Germline assignment: CDR1 SGHRS and CDR2 YFSETQ. The CDR3 spans 15 residues. DNA of the CDR3: TGCGCCAGCAGCCCGGACGGGACAGCGCCTTACGAGCAGTACTTC. This encodes CASSPDGTAPYEQYF.

The gene calls are TRBV4-3 and TRBJ2-3, with TRBD2 matching over 14 bases. V shed 4 bases, J shed 0 bases, and the junction held 6 bases outside the gene matches. The CDR3 length is 18 residues. CDR1 and CDR2 from the germline V gene are LGHNA and YSLEER. The CDR3 nucleotides read TGCGCCAGCAGCCCCGGGACTAGCGGGGGAACTAGCACAGATACGCAGTATTTT. This sequence encodes CASSPGTSGGTSTDTQYF.

This chain connects TRBV30 to TRBJ1-2, with 12 bases lining up with TRBD1. This CDR3 is built from 14 residues. J gave up 4 bases and V 2 bases, and 2 bases lay outside the gene matches. The V gene's germline CDR1 is GTSNPN and CDR2 SVGIG (reference sequence). CDR3 in amino acids: CAWSRDRGLYGYTF. The CDR3 nucleotides read TGTGCCTGGAGTCGGGACAGGGGGCTCTATGGCTACACCTTC.

The genes are TRBV15 and TRBJ1-2, with 7 bases aligning to TRBD1. Germline V gives CDR1 LNHNV, CDR2 YYDKDF (reference sequence). This CDR3 has 17 amino acids. The V and J ends lost 0 bases and 6 bases, in that order; junction bases with no gene match: 13. This chain's CDR3 is CATSRDGGAGGYNGYTF. CDR3 in DNA: TGTGCCACCAGCAGAGATGGAGGGGCAGGGGGATATAATGGCTACACCTTC.